This T cell receptor (beta chain) was sequenced in a study of response to subunit inactivated influenza vaccine. Study-wide results and limits: Every seasonal influenza vaccination brings in few new T cells, the authors suggested.

TCRdb reprocessed the RT-PCR reads with MiXCR, giving one entry per CDR3 protein. The table records under 500,000 distinct CDR3 sequences, approximately 11% of them present only once. As to this clonotype: Its antigen is currently unknown.

The sequence was obtained from a man between 50 and 59 years old who received an inactivated influenza vaccine. Specimen: PBMCs from blood, collected about 6 weeks after vaccination.

CDR3 DNA: TGTGCCAGCAGCTTAGCCACGGATAGCAATCAGCCCCAGCATTTT. Protein product: CASSLATDSNQPQHF. V usage is TRBV7-2 and J usage is TRBJ1-5; D not resolved. The CDR3 is 15 residues long. Germline CDR1 reads SGHTA; CDR2 reads FQGNSA. Between the trimmed V and J ends, which lost 0 bases and 0 bases, there was a span of 6 bases.